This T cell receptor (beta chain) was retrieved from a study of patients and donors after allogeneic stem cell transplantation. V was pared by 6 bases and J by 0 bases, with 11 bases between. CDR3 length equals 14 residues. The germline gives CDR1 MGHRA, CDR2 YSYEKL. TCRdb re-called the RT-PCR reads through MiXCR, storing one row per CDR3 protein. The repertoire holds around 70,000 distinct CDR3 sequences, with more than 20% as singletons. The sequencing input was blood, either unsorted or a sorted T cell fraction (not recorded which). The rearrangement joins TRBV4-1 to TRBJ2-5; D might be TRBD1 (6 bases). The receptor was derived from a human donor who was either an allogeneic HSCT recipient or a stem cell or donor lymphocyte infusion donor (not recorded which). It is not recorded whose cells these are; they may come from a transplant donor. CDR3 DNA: TGCGCCAGCAGTAACGGACAGTACCAAGAGACCCAGTACTTC. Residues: CASSNGQYQETQYF.